This entry concerns a single T cell receptor beta chain. The antigen is unknown. One end of the junction does not line up with germline, which may come from a read error. The data belong to a study of cytomegalovirus exposure and HLA in healthy donors. Study-wide context: A prior study identified approximately 120 million unique TCR beta sequences from about 200 million T cells.

Primers included in the PCR were 60 Vbeta and 13 Jbeta primers. In the study's own analysis: In a later analysis, around 87 million unique TCR beta chains included roughly 11 million shared by two or more donors. Sequencing used immunoSEQ multiplex PCR; TCRdb keeps in-frame clones, though not all of them. The DNA was the basis for D and trimming; V, J and clone size are from that table. Found here are 130,000 or so clones, roughly 71% of them singletons; the top ten hold about 1.5%. Whole-study findings and limits: More clonal expansion characterized HLA-associated TCR beta chains than equally common others in a later analysis.

Germline CDR1 reads SGHNT; CDR2 reads YYREEE (reference sequence). The CDR3 consists of 15 residues. What was sequenced was PBMCs. This sequence originates from a woman aged 40 to 50 in good health and CMV-seronegative. The chain has TRBV5-4 and TRBJ1-2, with 9 bases that match TRBD1. CDR3 sequence reads: CASSLSSGQGVVVKF. The CDR3 DNA reads as TGTGCCAGCAGCCTCAGCTCGGGACAGGGAGTGGTCGTCAAATTC.